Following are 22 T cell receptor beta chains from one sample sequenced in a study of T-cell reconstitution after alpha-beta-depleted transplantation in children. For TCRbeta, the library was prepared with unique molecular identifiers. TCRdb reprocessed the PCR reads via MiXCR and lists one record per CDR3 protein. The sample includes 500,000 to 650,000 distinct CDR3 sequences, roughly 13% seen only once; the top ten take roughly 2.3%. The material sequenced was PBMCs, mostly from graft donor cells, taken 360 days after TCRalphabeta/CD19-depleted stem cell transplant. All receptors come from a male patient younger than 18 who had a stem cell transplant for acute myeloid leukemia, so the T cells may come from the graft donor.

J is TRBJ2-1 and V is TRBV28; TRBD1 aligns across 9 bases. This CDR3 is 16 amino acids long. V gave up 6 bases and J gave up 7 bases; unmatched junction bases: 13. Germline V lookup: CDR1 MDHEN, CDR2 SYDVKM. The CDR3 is CASSLAGDRVRNEQFF. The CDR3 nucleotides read TGTGCCAGCAGCCTGGCAGGGGACAGGGTCAGAAATGAGCAGTTCTTC. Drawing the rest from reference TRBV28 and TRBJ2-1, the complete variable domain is DVKVTQSSRYLVKRTGEKVFLECVQDMDHENMFWYRQDPGLGLRLIYFSYDVKMKEKGDIPEGYSVSREKKERFSLILESASTNQTSMYLCASSLAGDRVRNEQFFGPGTRLTVL.

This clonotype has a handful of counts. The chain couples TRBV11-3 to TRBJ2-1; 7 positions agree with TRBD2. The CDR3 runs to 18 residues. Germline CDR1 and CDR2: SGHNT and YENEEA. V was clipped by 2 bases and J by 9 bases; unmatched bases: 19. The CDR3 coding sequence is TGTGCCAGCAGCTTATGGACCCACGGACTAGAGCGTAGGGGTGAGCAGTTCTTC. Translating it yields CASSLWTHGLERRGEQFF.

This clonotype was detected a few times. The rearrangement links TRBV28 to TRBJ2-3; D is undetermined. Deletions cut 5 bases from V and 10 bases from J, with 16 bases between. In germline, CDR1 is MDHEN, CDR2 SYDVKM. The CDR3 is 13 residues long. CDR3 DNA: TGTGCCAGCAGTCCTGCTCACCAATCGGCGCAGTATTTT. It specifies CASSPAHQSAQYF.

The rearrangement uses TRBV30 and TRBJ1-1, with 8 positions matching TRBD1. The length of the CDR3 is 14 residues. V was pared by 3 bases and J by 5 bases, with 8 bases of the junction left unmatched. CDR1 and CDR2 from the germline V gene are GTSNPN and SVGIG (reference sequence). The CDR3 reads CAWRDRQGRTEAFF. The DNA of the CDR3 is TGTGCCTGGAGGGATCGACAGGGGCGGACTGAAGCTTTCTTT.

In DNA, the CDR3 is TGCAGTGCTAGACCCCGGGGGACAGGGTATTTCGAGCAGTACTTC. Translation: CSARPRGTGYFEQYF. The gene calls are TRBV20-1 and TRBJ2-7; TRBD1 matches at 9 bases. The CDR3 loop spans 15 amino acids. The germline V gene has CDR1 DFQATT and CDR2 SNEGSKA (reference sequence). Trimming at V came to 2 bases and at J to 6 bases, leaving 11 bases not matched to a gene.

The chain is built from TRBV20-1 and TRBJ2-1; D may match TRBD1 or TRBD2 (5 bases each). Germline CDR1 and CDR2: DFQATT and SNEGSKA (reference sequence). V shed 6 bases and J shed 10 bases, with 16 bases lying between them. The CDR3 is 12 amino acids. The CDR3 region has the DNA TGCAGTGCCCACAATGATTGGGGGGAGCAGTTCTTC. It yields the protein CSAHNDWGEQFF.

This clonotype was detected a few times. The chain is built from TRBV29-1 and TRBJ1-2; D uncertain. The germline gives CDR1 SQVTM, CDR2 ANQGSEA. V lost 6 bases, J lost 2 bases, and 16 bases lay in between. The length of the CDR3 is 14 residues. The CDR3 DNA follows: TGCAGCGTCCTTAGTCCGGTAGCGAACTATGGCTACACCTTC. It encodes CSVLSPVANYGYTF. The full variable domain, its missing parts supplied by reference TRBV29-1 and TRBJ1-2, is SAVISQKPSRDICQRGTSLTIQCQVDSQVTMMFWYRQQPGQSLTLIATANQGSEATYESGFVIDKFPISRPNLTFSTLTVSNMSPEDSSIYLCSVLSPVANYGYTFGSGTRLTVV.

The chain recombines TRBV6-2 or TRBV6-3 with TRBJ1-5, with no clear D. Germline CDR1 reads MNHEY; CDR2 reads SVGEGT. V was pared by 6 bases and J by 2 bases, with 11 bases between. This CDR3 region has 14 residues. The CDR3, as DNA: TGTGCCAGCAGCCTTCCTCAGGGCAATCAGCCCCAGCATTTT. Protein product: CASSLPQGNQPQHF.

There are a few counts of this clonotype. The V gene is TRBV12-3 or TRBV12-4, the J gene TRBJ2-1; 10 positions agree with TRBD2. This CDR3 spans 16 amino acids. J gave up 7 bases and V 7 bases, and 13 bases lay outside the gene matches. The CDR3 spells CASTTVIAGGMNEQFF. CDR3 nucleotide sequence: TGTGCCAGCACGACTGTCATAGCGGGAGGTATGAATGAGCAGTTCTTC.

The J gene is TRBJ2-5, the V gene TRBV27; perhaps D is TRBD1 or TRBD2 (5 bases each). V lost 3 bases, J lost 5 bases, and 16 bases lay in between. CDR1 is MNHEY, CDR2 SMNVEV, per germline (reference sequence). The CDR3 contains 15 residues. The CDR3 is CASSLSGNSGETQYF. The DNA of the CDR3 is TGTGCCAGCAGTTTGTCAGGGAATTCGGGGGAGACCCAGTACTTC.

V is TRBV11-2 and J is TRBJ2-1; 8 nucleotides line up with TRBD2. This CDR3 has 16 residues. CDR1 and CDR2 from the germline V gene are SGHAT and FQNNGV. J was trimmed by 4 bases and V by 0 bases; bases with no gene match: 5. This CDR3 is CASSLEGLVYYNEQFF. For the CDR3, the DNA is TGTGCCAGCAGCTTAGAGGGACTAGTCTATTACAATGAGCAGTTCTTC.

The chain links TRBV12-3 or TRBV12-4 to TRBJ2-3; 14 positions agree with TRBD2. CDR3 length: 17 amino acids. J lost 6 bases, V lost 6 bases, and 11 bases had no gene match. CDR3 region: CASRRIGLAGGGDTQYF. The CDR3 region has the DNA TGTGCCAGCAGGCGGATCGGACTAGCGGGGGGCGGGGATACGCAGTATTTT.

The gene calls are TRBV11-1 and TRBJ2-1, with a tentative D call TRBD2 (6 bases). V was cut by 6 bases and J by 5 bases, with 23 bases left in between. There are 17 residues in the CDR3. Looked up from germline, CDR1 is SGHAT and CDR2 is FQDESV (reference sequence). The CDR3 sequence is CASSYGAIAVANNEQFF. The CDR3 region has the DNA TGTGCCAGCAGTTATGGAGCCATAGCGGTAGCTAACAATGAGCAGTTCTTC.

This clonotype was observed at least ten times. DNA of the CDR3: TGTGCCAGCAGCTCAAGGACTAGCGGGGGATCATACAATGAGCAGTTCTTC. It specifies CASSSRTSGGSYNEQFF. The gene calls are TRBV13 and TRBJ2-1; 13 bases fit TRBD2. Germline CDR1 reads PRHDT; CDR2 reads FYEKMQ (reference sequence). V dropped 4 bases and J dropped 4; count of bases not matched to a gene: 7. This CDR3 has 17 amino acids.

CDR3 nucleotide sequence: TGTGCCAGCAGTTCCCGGGACAAATACTACGAGCAGTACTTC. It is translated as CASSSRDKYYEQYF. The genes are TRBV28 and TRBJ2-7; TRBD1 is a possible D gene (6 bases). V was cut by 4 bases and J by 3 bases, with 13 bases left in between. Germline-derived CDR1 and CDR2 are MDHEN and SYDVKM. The CDR3 is 14 amino acids.

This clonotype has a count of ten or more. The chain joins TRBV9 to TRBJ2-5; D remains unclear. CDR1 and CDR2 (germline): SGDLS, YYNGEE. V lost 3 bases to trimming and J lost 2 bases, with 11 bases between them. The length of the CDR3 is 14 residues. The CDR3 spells CASSAGRRQETQYF. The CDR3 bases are TGTGCCAGCAGCGCAGGCCGGCGACAAGAGACCCAGTACTTC.

CDR3 nucleotide sequence: TGTGCCAGCAGCCGCACAGGGGGCACTGAAGCTTTCTTT. Translation: CASSRTGGTEAFF. The chain employs TRBV5-4 and TRBJ1-1, with 8 nucleotides matching TRBD1. The CDR3 length is 13 residues. With 4 bases clipped from V and 4 bases from J, the junction kept 3 bases outside the gene matches. Looked up from germline, CDR1 is SGHNT and CDR2 is YYREEE (reference sequence).

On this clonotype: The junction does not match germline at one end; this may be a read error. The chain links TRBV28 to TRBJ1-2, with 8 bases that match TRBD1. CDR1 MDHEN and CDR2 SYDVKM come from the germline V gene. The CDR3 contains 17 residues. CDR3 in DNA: TGTGCCAGCAGTTCGCGAACCTACAGGGGGATTAACTATTGCTACACCTTC. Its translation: CASSSRTYRGINYCYTF.

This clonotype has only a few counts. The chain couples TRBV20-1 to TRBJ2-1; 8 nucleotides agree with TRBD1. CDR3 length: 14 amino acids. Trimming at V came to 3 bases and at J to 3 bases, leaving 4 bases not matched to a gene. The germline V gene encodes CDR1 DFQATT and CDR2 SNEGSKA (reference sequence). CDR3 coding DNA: TGCAGTGCTAGGGGACAGGCCGACTACAATGAGCAGTTCTTC. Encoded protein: CSARGQADYNEQFF.

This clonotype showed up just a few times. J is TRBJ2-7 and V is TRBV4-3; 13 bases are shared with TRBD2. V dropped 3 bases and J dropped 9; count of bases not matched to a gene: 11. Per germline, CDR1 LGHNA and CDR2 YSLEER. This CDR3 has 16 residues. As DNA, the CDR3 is TGCGCCAGCAGCCATCCATACGGGACTAGCGGGACCGGGCAGTACTTC. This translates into CASSHPYGTSGTGQYF.

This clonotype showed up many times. The CDR3 region is CASTASRGPAGAEQYF. The CDR3 DNA follows: TGTGCCAGCACTGCCTCGCGAGGCCCGGCGGGAGCCGAGCAGTACTTC. The genes are TRBV28 and TRBJ2-7; 7 bases are shared with TRBD2. The CDR3 contains 16 residues. CDR1 is MDHEN and CDR2 is SYDVKM in the germline V gene. J was trimmed by 6 bases and V by 7 bases; bases with no gene match: 18.

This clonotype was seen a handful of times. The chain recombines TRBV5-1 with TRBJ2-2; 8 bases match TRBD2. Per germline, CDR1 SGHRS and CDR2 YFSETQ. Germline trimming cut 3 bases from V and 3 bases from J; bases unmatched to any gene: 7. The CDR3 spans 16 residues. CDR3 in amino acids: CASSWLAGLDTGELFF. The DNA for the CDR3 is TGCGCCAGCAGCTGGTTAGCGGGACTGGACACCGGGGAGCTGTTTTTT. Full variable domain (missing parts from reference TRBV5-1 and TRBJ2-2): KAGVTQTPRYLIKTRGQQVTLSCSPISGHRSVSWYQQTPGQGLQFLFEYFSETQRNKGNFPGRFSGRQFSNSRSEMNVSTLELGDSALYLCASSWLAGLDTGELFFGEGSRLTVL.